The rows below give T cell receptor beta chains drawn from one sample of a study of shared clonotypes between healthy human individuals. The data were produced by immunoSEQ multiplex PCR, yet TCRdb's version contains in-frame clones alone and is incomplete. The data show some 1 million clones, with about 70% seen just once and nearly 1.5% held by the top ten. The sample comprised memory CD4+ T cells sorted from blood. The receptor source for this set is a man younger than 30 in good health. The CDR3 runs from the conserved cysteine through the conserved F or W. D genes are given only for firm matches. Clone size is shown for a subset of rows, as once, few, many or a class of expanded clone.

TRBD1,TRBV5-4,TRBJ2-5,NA,TGTGCCAGCAGCTCCAAGACAGGGCAGGAGACCCAGTACTTC,CASSSKTGQETQYF
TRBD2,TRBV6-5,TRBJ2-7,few,TGTGCCAGCAGGTACATAGCGGGATACGAGCAGTACTTC,CASRYIAGYEQYF
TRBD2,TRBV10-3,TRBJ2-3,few,TGTGCCATCACCCCGACGGGGGGAGATACGCAGTATTTT,CAITPTGGDTQYF
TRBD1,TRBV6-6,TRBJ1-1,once,TGTGCCAGCACTCCAGAATGGACAGGGGTCGCTGAAGCTTTCTTT,CASTPEWTGVAEAFF
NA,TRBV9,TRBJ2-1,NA,TGTGCCAGCAGCTTTCCCGGGAGCGACAATGAGCAGTTCTTC,CASSFPGSDNEQFF
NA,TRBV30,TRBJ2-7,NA,TGTGCCTGGAGTGACGGTGGGGGGTCCTACGAGCAGTACTTC,CAWSDGGGSYEQYF
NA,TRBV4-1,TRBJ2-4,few,TGCGCCAGCAGCCCGACAGTCAAAAACATTCAGTACTTC,CASSPTVKNIQYF
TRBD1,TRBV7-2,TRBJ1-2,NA,TGTGCCAGCAGCAAAACTCAGGGGGCGAGCTATGGCTACACCTTC,CASSKTQGASYGYTF
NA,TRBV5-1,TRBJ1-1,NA,TGCGCCAGCAGTTCACAGGGTATGAACACTGAAGCTTTCTTT,CASSSQGMNTEAFF
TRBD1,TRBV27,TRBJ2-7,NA,TGTGCCAGCAGTTTAGGCAGGGGGCACGAGCAGTACTTC,CASSLGRGHEQYF
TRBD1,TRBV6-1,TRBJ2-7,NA,TGTGCCAGCAAACGAGAGGGACAGGACCTCTACGAGCAGTACTTC,CASKREGQDLYEQYF
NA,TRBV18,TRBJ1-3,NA,TGTGCCTCACTTCAGGGGTCCTCTGGAAACACCATATATTTT,CASLQGSSGNTIYF
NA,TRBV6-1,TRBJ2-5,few,TGTGCCAGCACCAGAGTATGGGGGATGAGGGAGACCCAGTACTTC,CASTRVWGMRETQYF
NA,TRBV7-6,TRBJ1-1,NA,TGTGCCAGCAGCTTAGCTTCGTGGGGGGACTCGGGTGAAGCTTTCTTT,CASSLASWGDSGEAFF
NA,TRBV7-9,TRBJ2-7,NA,TGTGCCAGCAGCTTCCCTGGGCGGGAGCAGTACTTC,CASSFPGREQYF
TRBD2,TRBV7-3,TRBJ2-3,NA,TGTGCCAGCAGCTTAAATCCTAGCGGGGGGCGGACAGATACGCAGTATTTT,CASSLNPSGGRTDTQYF
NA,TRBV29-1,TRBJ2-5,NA,TGCAGCTTCTCAGGTGGTTTCCGCCAGACCCAGTACTTC,CSFSGGFRQTQYF
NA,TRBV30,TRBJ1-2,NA,TGTGCCTGGAAAACTGGCGGGCTCTACACCTTC,CAWKTGGLYTF
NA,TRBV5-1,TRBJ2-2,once,TGCGCCAGCAGCTTGGACAGGGCGGCCGGGGAGCTGTTTTTT,CASSLDRAAGELFF
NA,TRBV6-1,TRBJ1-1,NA,TGTGCCAGCAGCGTACAGGAGAACACTGAAGCTTTCTTT,CASSVQENTEAFF
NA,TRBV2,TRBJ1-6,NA,TGTGCCAGCAGTAACCAGTACTCAGCCCTCCACTTT,CASSNQYSALHF
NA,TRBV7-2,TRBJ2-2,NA,TGTGCCAGCAGCTTGTCCTGGAACACCGGGGAGCTGTTTTTT,CASSLSWNTGELFF
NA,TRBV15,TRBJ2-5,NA,TGTGCCACCAGCAGAGTAGTCACAATCCAAGAGACCCAGTACTTC,CATSRVVTIQETQYF
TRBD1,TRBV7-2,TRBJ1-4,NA,TGTGCCAGCAGCTTAACCCGGACAGGGTCCTTTGAAAAACTGTTTTTT,CASSLTRTGSFEKLFF
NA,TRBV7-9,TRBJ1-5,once,TGTGCCAGCAGCCCTGTGGGGGATGACAAGCCCCAGCATTTT,CASSPVGDDKPQHF
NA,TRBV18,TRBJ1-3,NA,TGTGCCAGCTCACCACCCCAGGCCCCCACCATATATTTT,CASSPPQAPTIYF
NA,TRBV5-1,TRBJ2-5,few,TGCGCCAGCAGCTTGGACAGGGTAGAGACCCAGTACTTC,CASSLDRVETQYF
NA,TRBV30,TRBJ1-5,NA,TGTGCCTGGAGTGTAGTGGCGGCGGGTGGCAATCAGCCCCAGCATTTT,CAWSVVAAGGNQPQHF
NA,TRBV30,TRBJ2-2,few,TGTGCCTGGAGTGTATCCCCCGGGGAGCTGTTTTTT,CAWSVSPGELFF
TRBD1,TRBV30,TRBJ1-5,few,TGTGCCTGGAGAGCCGGGACAGGGGGCTTTTATAGCAATCAGCCCCAGCATTTT,CAWRAGTGGFYSNQPQHF
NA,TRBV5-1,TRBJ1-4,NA,TGCGCCAGCAGGGTTAGCAATGAAAAACTGTTTTTT,CASRVSNEKLFF
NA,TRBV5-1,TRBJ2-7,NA,TGCGCCAGCAGCTTCGGACAGGGAGGGGCCTACGAGCAGTACTTC,CASSFGQGGAYEQYF
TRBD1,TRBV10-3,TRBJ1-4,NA,TGTGCCATCAGTGGCCGACAGGGCGTCCCCGGAACTAATGAAAAACTGTTTTTT,CAISGRQGVPGTNEKLFF
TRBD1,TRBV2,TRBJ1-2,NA,TGTGCCAGCAGCTATTGGGGACAGGGGGCGAATGGCTACACCTTC,CASSYWGQGANGYTF
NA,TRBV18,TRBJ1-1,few,TGTGCCAGCTCACCACCGTCCAGGGAGAACACTGAAGCTTTCTTT,CASSPPSRENTEAFF
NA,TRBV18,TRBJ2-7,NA,TGTGCCAGCTCACCTGCTTCGCAGGGGTCCTCCTACGAGCAGTACTTC,CASSPASQGSSYEQYF
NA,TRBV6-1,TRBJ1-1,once,TGTGCCAGCAGTCGGACCGAGATGAACACTGAAGCTTTCTTT,CASSRTEMNTEAFF
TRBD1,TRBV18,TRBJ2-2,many,TGTGCCAGCTCACCAGTACAGGGGGCGAACACCGGGGAGCTGTTTTTT,CASSPVQGANTGELFF
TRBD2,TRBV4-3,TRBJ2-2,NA,TGCGCCAGCAGCCAGAGACTAGCGGGAGGCGCGAACACCGGGGAGCTGTTTTTT,CASSQRLAGGANTGELFF
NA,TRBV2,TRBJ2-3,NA,TGTGCCAGCCTGAGTAGGCTTAACACAGATACGCAGTATTTT,CASLSRLNTDTQYF
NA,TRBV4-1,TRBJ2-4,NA,TGCGCCAGCAGCCCTCCAGGAGCCAAAAACATTCAGTACTTC,CASSPPGAKNIQYF
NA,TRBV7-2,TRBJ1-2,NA,TGTGCCAGCAGCCCACGTCCTAATTGGATCAACTATGGCTACACCTTC,CASSPRPNWINYGYTF
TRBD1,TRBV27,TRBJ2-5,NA,TGTGCCAGCAGTTGGGGACAGGGGAGCGAGACCCAGTACTTC,CASSWGQGSETQYF
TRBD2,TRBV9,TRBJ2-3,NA,TGTGCCAGCAGCGTAGGTATTAGCGGGAATCAGGCAGATACGCAGTATTTT,CASSVGISGNQADTQYF
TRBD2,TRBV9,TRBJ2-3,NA,TGTGCCAGCAGCGCTCAGACTAGCGGGAGTGGCACAGATACGCAGTATTTT,CASSAQTSGSGTDTQYF
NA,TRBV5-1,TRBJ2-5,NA,TGCGCCAGCAGCTTGGATGCCGGGACACAACAAGAGACCCAGTACTTC,CASSLDAGTQQETQYF
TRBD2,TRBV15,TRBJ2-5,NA,TGTGCCACCAGCATTAGCGGGGTAGAGACCCAGTACTTC,CATSISGVETQYF